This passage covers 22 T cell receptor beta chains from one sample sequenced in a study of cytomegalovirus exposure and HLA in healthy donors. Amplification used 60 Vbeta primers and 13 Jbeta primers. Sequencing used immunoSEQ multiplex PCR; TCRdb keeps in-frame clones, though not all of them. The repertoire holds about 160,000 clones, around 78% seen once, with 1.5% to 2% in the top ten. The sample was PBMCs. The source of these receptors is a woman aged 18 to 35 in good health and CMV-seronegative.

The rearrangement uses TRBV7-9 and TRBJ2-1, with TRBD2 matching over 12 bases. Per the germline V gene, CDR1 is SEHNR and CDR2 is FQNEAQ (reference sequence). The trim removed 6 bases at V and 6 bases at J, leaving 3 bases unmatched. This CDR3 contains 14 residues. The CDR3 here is CASRSSGRANEQFF. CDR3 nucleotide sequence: TGTGCCAGCAGATCTAGCGGGAGGGCCAATGAGCAGTTCTTC.

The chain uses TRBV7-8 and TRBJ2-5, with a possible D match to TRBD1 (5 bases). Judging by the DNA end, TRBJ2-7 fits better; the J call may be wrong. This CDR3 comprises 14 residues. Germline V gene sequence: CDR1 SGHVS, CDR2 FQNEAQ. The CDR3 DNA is TGTGCCACACGGATTGGGGCAGGGTCAGTCGAGCAGTACTTC. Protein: CATRIGAGSVEQYF.

In nucleotides, the CDR3 is TGTGCCAGCAGCGTCGGGGCTAGCGGGAGGACCCAAGAGACCCAGTACTTC. This sequence encodes CASSVGASGRTQETQYF. This chain joins TRBV9 and TRBJ2-5; 11 positions match TRBD2. The CDR3 loop spans 17 amino acids. V dropped 2 bases and J dropped 1; count of bases not matched to a gene: 7. Germline V gene sequence: CDR1 SGDLS, CDR2 YYNGEE. Filled out from reference TRBV9 and TRBJ2-5, the complete variable domain reads DSGVTQTPKHLITATGQRVTLRCSPRSGDLSVYWYQQSLDQGLQFLIQYYNGEERAKGNILERFSAQQFPDLHSELNLSSLELGDSALYFCASSVGASGRTQETQYFGPGTRLLVL.

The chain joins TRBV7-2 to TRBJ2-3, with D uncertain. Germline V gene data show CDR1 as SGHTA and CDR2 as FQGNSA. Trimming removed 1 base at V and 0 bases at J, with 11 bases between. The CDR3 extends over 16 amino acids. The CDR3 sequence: CASSLELRLSTDTQYF. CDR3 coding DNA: TGTGCCAGCAGCTTAGAACTCCGGTTGAGCACAGATACGCAGTATTTT.

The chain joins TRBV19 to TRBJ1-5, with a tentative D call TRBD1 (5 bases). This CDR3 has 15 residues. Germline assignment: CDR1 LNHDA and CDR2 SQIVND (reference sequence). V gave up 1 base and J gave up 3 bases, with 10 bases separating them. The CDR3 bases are TGTGCCAGTAGTATAGGCGGGGCGGTCAATCAGCCCCAGCATTTT. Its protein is CASSIGGAVNQPQHF.

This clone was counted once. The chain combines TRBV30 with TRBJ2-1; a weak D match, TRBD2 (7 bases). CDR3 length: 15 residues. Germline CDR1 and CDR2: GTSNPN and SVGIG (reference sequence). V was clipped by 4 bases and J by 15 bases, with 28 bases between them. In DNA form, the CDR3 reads TGTGCCTGGACTCTAGGGGGGCTAGTGGGAGGGCCAGGGTTCTTC. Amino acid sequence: CAWTLGGLVGGPGFF.

The CDR3 protein is CAISDDFPYGYTF. In DNA form, the CDR3 reads TGTGCCATCAGTGATGACTTTCCCTATGGCTACACCTTC. The chain combines TRBV10-3 with TRBJ1-2; D not resolved. V was pared by 3 bases and J by 4 bases, with 9 bases between. Germline CDR1 reads ENHRY; CDR2 reads SYGVKD. This CDR3 is 13 amino acids long.

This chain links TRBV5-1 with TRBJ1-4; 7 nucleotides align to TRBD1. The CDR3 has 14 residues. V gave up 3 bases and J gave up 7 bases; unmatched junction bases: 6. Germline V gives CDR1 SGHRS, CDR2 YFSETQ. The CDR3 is CASSSDRPSEKLFF. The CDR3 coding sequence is TGCGCCAGCAGCTCGGACAGGCCAAGTGAAAAACTGTTTTTT. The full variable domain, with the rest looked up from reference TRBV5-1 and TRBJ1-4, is KAGVTQTPRYLIKTRGQQVTLSCSPISGHRSVSWYQQTPGQGLQFLFEYFSETQRNKGNFPGRFSGRQFSNSRSEMNVSTLELGDSALYLCASSSDRPSEKLFFGSGTQLSVL.

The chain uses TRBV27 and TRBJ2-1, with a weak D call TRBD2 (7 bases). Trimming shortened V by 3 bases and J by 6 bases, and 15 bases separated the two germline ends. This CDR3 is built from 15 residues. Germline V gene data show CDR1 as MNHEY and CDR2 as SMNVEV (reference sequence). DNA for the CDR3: TGTGCCAGCAGTTTGGGGGGCGGGGGCCTCAATGAGCAGTTCTTC. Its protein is CASSLGGGGLNEQFF.

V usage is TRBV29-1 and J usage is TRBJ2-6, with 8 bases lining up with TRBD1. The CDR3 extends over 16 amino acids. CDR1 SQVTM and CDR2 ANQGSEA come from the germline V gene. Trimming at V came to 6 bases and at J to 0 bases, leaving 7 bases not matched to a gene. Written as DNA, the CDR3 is TGCAGCGTCTCCGGGACAGGAAGCTCTGGGGCCAACGTCCTGACTTTC. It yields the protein CSVSGTGSSGANVLTF.

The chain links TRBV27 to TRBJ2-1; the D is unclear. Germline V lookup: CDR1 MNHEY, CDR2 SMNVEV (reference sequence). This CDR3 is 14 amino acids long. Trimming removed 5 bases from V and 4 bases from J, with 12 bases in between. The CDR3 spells CASSTSAVYNEQFF. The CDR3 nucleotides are TGTGCCAGCAGTACCTCCGCGGTTTACAATGAGCAGTTCTTC.

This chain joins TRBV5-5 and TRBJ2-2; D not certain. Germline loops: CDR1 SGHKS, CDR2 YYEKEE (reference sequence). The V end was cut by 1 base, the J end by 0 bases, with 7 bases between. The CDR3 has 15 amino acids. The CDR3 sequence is CASSLPVANTGELFF. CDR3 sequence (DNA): TGTGCCAGCAGCTTGCCAGTCGCGAACACCGGGGAGCTGTTTTTT.

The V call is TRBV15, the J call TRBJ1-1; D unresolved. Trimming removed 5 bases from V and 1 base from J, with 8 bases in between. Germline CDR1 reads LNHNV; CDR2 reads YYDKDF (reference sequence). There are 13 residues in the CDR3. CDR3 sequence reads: CATSLTGNTEAFF. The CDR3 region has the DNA TGTGCCACCAGCTTAACGGGGAACACTGAAGCTTTCTTT.

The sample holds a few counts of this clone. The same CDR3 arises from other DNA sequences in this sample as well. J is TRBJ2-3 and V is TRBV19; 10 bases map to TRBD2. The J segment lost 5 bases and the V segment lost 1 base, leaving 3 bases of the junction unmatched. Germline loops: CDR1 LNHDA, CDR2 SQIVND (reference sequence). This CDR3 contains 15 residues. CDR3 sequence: CASSIGAGGIDTQYF. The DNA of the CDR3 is TGTGCCAGTAGTATAGGAGCGGGAGGGATAGATACGCAGTATTTT.

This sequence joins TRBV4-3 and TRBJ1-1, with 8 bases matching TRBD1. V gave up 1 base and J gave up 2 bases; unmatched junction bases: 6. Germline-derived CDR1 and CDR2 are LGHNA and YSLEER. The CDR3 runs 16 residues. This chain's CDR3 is CASSQVRGLINTEAFF. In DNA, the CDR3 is TGCGCCAGCAGCCAAGTCAGGGGGCTGATTAACACTGAAGCTTTCTTT.

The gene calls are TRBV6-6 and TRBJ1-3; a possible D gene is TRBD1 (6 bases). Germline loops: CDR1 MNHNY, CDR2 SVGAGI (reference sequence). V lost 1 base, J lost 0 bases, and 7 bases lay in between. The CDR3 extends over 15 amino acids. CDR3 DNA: TGTGCCAGCAGTTACTTACAGGGCTCTGGAAACACCATATATTTT. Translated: CASSYLQGSGNTIYF.

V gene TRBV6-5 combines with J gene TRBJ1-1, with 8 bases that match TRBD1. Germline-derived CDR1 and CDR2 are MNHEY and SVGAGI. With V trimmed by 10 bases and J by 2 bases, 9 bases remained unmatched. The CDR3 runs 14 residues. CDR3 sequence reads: CATRQGFSNTEAFF. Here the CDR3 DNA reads TGTGCCACGCGACAGGGGTTCAGTAACACTGAAGCTTTCTTT.

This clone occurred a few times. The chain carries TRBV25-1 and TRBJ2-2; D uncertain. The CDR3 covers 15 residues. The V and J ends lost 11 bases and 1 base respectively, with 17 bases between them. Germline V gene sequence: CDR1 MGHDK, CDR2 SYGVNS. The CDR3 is CASQAPPRNTGELFF. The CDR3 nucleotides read TGTGCCTCCCAAGCTCCACCGAGGAACACCGGGGAGCTGTTTTTT.

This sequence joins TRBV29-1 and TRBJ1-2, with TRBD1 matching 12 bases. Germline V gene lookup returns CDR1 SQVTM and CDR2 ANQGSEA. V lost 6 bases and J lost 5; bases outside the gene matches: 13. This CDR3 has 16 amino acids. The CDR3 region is CSVDPGQGATSYGYTF. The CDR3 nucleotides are TGCAGCGTCGACCCGGGACAGGGGGCCACAAGTTATGGCTACACCTTC.

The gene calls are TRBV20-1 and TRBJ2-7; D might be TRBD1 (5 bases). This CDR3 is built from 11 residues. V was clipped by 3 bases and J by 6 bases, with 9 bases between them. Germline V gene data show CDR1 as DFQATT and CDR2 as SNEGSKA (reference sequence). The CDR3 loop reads CSARQGGEQYV. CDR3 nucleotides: TGCAGTGCTAGGCAGGGTGGCGAGCAGTACGTC.

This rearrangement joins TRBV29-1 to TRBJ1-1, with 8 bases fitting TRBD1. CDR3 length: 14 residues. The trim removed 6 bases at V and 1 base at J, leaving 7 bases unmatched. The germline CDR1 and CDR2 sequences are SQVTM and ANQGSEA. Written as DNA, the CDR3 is TGCAGCGTAGACGGGACAGGTCAGAACACTGAAGCTTTCTTT. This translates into CSVDGTGQNTEAFF.

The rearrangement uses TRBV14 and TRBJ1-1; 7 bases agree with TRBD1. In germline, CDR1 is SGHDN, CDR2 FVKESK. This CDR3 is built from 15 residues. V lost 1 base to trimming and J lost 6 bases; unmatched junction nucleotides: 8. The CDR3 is CASSQAGTVGAEAFF. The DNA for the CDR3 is TGTGCCAGCAGCCAAGCCGGGACAGTAGGTGCTGAAGCTTTCTTT.